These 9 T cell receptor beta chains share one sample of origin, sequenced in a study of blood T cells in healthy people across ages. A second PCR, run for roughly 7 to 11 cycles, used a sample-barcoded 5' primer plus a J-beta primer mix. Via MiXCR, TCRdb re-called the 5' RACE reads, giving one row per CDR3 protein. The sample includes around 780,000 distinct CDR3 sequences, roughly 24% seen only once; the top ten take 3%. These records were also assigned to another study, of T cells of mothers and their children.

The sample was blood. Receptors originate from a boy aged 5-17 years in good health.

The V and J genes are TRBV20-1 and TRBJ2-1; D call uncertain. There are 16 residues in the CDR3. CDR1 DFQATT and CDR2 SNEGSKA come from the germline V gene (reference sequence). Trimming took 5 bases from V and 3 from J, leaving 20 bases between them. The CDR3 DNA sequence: TGCAGTGCTGGTACGACGGTCCGCCGGCGCTACAATGAGCAGTTCTTC. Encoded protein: CSAGTTVRRRYNEQFF.

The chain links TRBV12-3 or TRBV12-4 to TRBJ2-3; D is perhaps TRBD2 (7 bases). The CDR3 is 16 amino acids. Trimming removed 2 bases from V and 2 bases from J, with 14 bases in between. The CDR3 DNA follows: TGTGCCAGCAGTTTACTCCCCGGGGGGCTCACAGATACGCAGTATTTT. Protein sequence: CASSLLPGGLTDTQYF.

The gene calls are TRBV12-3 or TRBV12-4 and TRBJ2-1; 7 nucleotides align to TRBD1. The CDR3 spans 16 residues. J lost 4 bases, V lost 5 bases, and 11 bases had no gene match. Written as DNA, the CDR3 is TGTGCCAGCAGTCAAGGGGGCCAGATTTTTTACAATGAGCAGTTCTTC. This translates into CASSQGGQIFYNEQFF.

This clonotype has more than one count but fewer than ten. The chain's CDR3 is CASSASGGVLGLFF. Here the CDR3 DNA reads TGTGCCAGCAGCGCTAGCGGGGGGGTATTAGGGTTGTTCTTC. This chain uses TRBV5-4 with TRBJ2-1, with 12 bases matching TRBD2. V lost 4 bases, J lost 15 bases, and 11 bases stayed unmatched. Germline CDR1 SGHNT, CDR2 YYREEE (reference sequence). The CDR3 extends over 14 amino acids. Full variable domain (outside the CDR3, taken from reference TRBV5-4 and TRBJ2-1): ETGVTQSPTHLIKTRGQQVTLRCSSQSGHNTVSWYQQALGQGPQFIFQYYREEENGRGNFPPRFSGLQFPNYSSELNVNALELDDSALYLCASSASGGVLGLFFGPGTRLTVL.

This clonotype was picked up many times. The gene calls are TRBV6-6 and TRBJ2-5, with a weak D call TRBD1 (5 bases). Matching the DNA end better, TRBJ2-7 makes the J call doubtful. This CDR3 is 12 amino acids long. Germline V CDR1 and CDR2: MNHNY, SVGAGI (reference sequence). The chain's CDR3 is CASSPTVYEQYF. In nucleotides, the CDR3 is TGTGCCAGCAGCCCGACAGTCTACGAGCAGTACTTC.

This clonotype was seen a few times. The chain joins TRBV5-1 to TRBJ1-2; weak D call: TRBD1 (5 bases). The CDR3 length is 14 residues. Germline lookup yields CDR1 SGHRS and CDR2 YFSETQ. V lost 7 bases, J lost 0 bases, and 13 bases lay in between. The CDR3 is CASGGAAANYGYTF. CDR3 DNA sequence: TGCGCCAGCGGCGGGGCGGCTGCTAACTATGGCTACACCTTC.

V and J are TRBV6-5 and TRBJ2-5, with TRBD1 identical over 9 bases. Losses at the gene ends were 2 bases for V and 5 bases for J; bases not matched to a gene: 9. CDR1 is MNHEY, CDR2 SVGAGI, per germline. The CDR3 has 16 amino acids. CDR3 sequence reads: CASSYRPGQGFETQYF. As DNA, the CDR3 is TGTGCCAGCAGTTACCGGCCCGGACAGGGGTTTGAGACCCAGTACTTC.

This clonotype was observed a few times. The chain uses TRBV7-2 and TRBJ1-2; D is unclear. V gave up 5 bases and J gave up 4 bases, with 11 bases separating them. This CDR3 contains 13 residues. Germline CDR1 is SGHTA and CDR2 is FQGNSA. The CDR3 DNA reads TGTGCCAGCAGCCATACTAACAGCTATGGCTACACCTTC. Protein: CASSHTNSYGYTF.

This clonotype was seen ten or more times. The CDR3 bases are TGTGCCATCAGTGTGGCAGGGACCGGAGGTGAGCAGTTCTTC. It is translated as CAISVAGTGGEQFF. This rearrangement joins TRBV10-3 to TRBJ2-1; perhaps D is TRBD1 or TRBD2 (5 bases each). Germline V CDR1 and CDR2: ENHRY, SYGVKD. Trimming stripped 4 bases from V and 9 bases from J, with 16 bases between. This CDR3 is 14 amino acids long.